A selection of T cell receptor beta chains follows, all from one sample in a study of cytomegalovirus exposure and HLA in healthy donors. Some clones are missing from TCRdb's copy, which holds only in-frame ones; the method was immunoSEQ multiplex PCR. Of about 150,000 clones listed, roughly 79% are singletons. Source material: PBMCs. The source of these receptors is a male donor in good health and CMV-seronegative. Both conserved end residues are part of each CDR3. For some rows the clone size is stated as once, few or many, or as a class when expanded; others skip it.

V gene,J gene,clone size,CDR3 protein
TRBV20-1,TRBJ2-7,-,CSARDSREQYF
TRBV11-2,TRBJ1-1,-,CASSLSTGTEAFF
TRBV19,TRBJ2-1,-,CASSIDFYNEQFF
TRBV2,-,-,CASSDDRTGEQYF
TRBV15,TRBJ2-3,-,CATSRGRGGDTDTQYF
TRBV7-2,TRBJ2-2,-,CASSLGVAGGPTGELFF
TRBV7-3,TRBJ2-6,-,CASSSGTGSGANVLTF
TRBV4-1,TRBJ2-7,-,CASSQDSWDFYEQYF
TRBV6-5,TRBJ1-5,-,CASAALTGGMKAQHF
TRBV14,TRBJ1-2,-,CASSQAFWTGKIGYTF
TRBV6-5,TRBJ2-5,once,CASSYSNREKETQYF
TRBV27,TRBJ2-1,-,CASSSAGGPVHEQFF
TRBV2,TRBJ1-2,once,CASRLDRTYGYTF
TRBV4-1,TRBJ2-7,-,CASSQGLAGVGSYEQYF
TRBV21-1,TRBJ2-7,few,CASSNGRGPNPYEQYF
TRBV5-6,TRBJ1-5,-,CASSARQGAPNQPQHF
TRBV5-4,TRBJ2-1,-,CASSPLRGGAHEQFF
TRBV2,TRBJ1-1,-,CARGAVNTEAFF
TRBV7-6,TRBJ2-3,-,CASSLVVADTQYF
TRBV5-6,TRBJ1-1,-,CASSLEGRGLDTEAFF